This TCR beta chain was recovered during a study of CD8 T cells in ankylosing spondylitis. The V gene end was trimmed by 10 bases and the J gene end by 7 bases; junction bases not matched to a gene: 9. The germline V gene encodes CDR1 ENHRY and CDR2 SYGVKD. The CDR3 has 13 residues. Study-wide points: Reports of some motif variants in reactive arthritis synovial fluid and blood predate this one. For ankylosing spondylitis blood, a TCR beta motif of 7 to 9 highly homologous variants appeared characteristic.

In the case of this clonotype: Its matching antigen is unknown.

Quantitative molecular-barcoded 5'-RACE generated the TCR beta libraries. One entry per CDR3 protein, called by TCRdb with MiXCR from the 5' RACE reads. Here the sample spans around 280,000 distinct CDR3 sequences, about 20% being singletons. Sequencing was performed on blood, either unsorted or a sorted T cell fraction (not recorded which). The J gene is TRBJ1-5, the V gene TRBV10-3; TRBD1 agrees at 8 bases. This receptor was obtained from a male donor with ankylosing spondylitis or in good health (not recorded which). The CDR3 bases are TGTGCCACCACCGGGGGGGACAGGCAGCCCCAGCATTTT. This encodes CATTGGDRQPQHF.